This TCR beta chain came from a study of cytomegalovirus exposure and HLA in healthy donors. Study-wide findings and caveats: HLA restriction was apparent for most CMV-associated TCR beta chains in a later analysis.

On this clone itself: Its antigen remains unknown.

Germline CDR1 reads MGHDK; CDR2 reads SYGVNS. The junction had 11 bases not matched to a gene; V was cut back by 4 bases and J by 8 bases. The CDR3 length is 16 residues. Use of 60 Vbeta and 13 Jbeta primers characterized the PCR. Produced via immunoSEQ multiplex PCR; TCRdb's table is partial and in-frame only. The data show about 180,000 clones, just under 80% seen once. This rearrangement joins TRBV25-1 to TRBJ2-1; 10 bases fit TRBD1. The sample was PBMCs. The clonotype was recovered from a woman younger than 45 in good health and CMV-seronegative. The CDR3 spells CASSASTGGAFDEQFF. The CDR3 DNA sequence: TGTGCCAGCAGTGCCTCGACAGGGGGCGCATTTGATGAGCAGTTCTTC.